This T cell receptor (beta chain) stems from a study of T cell responses to AZD1222 COVID-19 vaccine. Study results and limitations: Spike regions recognized by vaccine-associated CD4 TCRs spanned the protein, led by 160-218 and 743-854.

Germline V gene lookup returns CDR1 SGHRS and CDR2 YFSETQ. The junction had 7 bases not matched to a gene; V was cut back by 3 bases and J by 4 bases. This CDR3 is 15 amino acids long. This clone was counted a single time. Its target is unknown. TCRdb keeps only in-frame clones here, not all; method: immunoSEQ multiplex PCR. The table lists about 130,000 clones, 70% to 90% of them singletons, with 1.5% to 2% in the top ten. The chain links TRBV5-1 to TRBJ1-5, with 7 bases that match TRBD1. The sequencing used peripheral blood, collected on day 0 of AZD1222 vaccination. This sequence originates from an adult in good health. Here the CDR3 DNA reads TGCGCCAGCAGCTCACTACCGGGACAGAATCAGCCCCAGCATTTT. It specifies CASSSLPGQNQPQHF.